These 28 T cell receptor beta chains were all obtained from the same sample, sequenced in a study of T-cell reconstitution after alpha-beta-depleted transplantation in children. A library of TCRbeta sequences, prepared with unique molecular identifiers, was generated. TCRdb re-called the PCR reads through MiXCR, storing one row per CDR3 protein. The table records over 400,000 distinct CDR3 sequences, about 45% of them present only once. The sample here was PBMCs, taken before TCRalphabeta/CD19-depleted stem cell transplant. The receptors come from a girl aged 2 to 10 with aplastic anemia, due to receive a stem cell transplant.

V is TRBV5-1 and J is TRBJ2-1; 8 nucleotides match TRBD1. V lost 0 bases, J lost 15 bases, and 8 bases stayed unmatched. The CDR3 is 13 residues long. The V gene's germline CDR1 is SGHRS and CDR2 YFSETQ. CDR3 residues: CASSLGLGQGLFF. In DNA form, the CDR3 reads TGCGCCAGCAGCTTGGGTCTCGGACAGGGCCTGTTCTTC. The variable domain in full, completed from reference TRBV5-1 and TRBJ2-1, reads KAGVTQTPRYLIKTRGQQVTLSCSPISGHRSVSWYQQTPGQGLQFLFEYFSETQRNKGNFPGRFSGRQFSNSRSEMNVSTLELGDSALYLCASSLGLGQGLFFGPGTRLTVL.

This chain connects TRBV27 to TRBJ1-3, with D perhaps matching TRBD1 (5 bases). The CDR3 sequence is 19 residues long. The V end lost 6 bases, the J end lost 0 bases, and 24 bases lay between the germline ends. CDR1 is MNHEY, CDR2 SMNVEV, per germline (reference sequence). The CDR3 here is CASSPVMSRGETSGNTIYF. CDR3 in DNA: TGTGCCAGCAGCCCCGTGATGAGCCGGGGGGAGACCTCTGGAAACACCATATATTTT.

This clonotype was counted a few times. The rearrangement joins TRBV4-1 to TRBJ2-7; 14 bases fit TRBD2. V lost 5 bases and J lost 2; bases outside the gene matches: 11. The CDR3 is 18 amino acids. From germline, CDR1 is MGHRA and CDR2 YSYEKL. The CDR3 here is CASSELRLAGGRAYEQYF. CDR3 nucleotides: TGCGCCAGCAGCGAGTTGCGACTAGCGGGAGGGAGGGCCTACGAGCAGTACTTC.

This clonotype has ten or more counts. V and J are TRBV10-3 and TRBJ2-5, with D hard to call. Germline assignment: CDR1 ENHRY and CDR2 SYGVKD. The CDR3 totals 12 residues. V dropped 3 bases and J dropped 0 bases, with 2 bases sitting between them. The CDR3 region is CAISDYQETQYF. DNA of the CDR3: TGTGCCATCAGTGATTACCAAGAGACCCAGTACTTC.

V and J are TRBV21-1 and TRBJ1-1. TRBV21-1 is a recognized pseudogene. This CDR3 spans 14 amino acids. CDR3 in DNA: TGTGCCAGCAGCAAAGGGAGAGGGAACACTGAAGCTTTCTTT. Translating gives CASSKGRGNTEAFF.

This rearrangement joins TRBV20-1 to TRBJ2-7, with no clear D. This CDR3 is built from 14 residues. CDR1 is DFQATT, CDR2 SNEGSKA, per germline (reference sequence). The germline V and J ends were trimmed by 6 bases and 6 bases, with 21 bases remaining between them. CDR3: CSAAPPRRSREQYF. Here the CDR3 DNA reads TGCAGTGCAGCCCCCCCACGCCGGAGTCGCGAGCAGTACTTC.

The chain combines TRBV15 with TRBJ1-3; 8 nucleotides line up with TRBD1. The trim removed 3 bases at V and 3 bases at J, leaving 7 bases unmatched. The CDR3 loop spans 16 amino acids. The germline CDR1 and CDR2 sequences are LNHNV and YYDKDF (reference sequence). In DNA, the CDR3 is TGTGCCACCAGCAGCCGCAGGGGGCGAGTTGGAAACACCATATATTTT. Its translation is CATSSRRGRVGNTIYF.

A few counts support this clonotype. CDR3: CSARSALSTDTQYF. Written as DNA, the CDR3 is TGCAGTGCTAGATCGGCTCTTAGCACAGATACGCAGTATTTT. The chain has TRBV20-1 and TRBJ2-3, with D uncertain. The V end lost 2 bases, the J end lost 0 bases, and 9 bases lay between the germline ends. Germline CDR1 is DFQATT and CDR2 is SNEGSKA (reference sequence). This CDR3 contains 14 residues.

The gene calls are TRBV28 and TRBJ2-7; 7 bases align to TRBD1. Trimming at V came to 2 bases and at J to 2 bases, leaving 6 bases not matched to a gene. The CDR3 spans 15 residues. The germline CDR1 and CDR2 sequences are MDHEN and SYDVKM. The DNA of the CDR3 is TGTGCCAGCAGTTTAGAAGAAGGGGGCGCCTACGAGCAGTACTTC. Encoded protein: CASSLEEGGAYEQYF. The full variable domain, with the rest looked up from reference TRBV28 and TRBJ2-7, is DVKVTQSSRYLVKRTGEKVFLECVQDMDHENMFWYRQDPGLGLRLIYFSYDVKMKEKGDIPEGYSVSREKKERFSLILESASTNQTSMYLCASSLEEGGAYEQYFGPGTRLTVT.

This chain joins TRBV6-1 and TRBJ2-7, with 8 nucleotides matching TRBD1. Germline V gene data show CDR1 as MNHNS and CDR2 as SASEGT. CDR3 length: 13 amino acids. The ends lost 6 bases at V and 10 bases at J; junction bases unmatched: 11. CDR3 nucleotide sequence: TGTGCCAGCAGGGGACAGGCGGCAGGCCCCCAGTACTTC. Encoded protein: CASRGQAAGPQYF.

The DNA of the CDR3 is TGTGCCAGCTCACCAACTAGCGGGAGTAGGACCTACAATGAGCAGTTCTTC. Translating gives CASSPTSGSRTYNEQFF. The chain couples TRBV18 to TRBJ2-1, with 11 nucleotides matching TRBD2. Trimming cost V 2 bases and J 2 bases; bases outside gene matches: 5. CDR3 size: 17 residues. Germline V CDR1 and CDR2: KGHSH, LQKENI.

J is TRBJ1-1 and V is TRBV5-1; D not resolved. The CDR3 spans 18 residues. The germline V and J ends were trimmed by 4 bases and 0 bases, with 22 bases remaining between them. Germline V gene data show CDR1 as SGHRS and CDR2 as YFSETQ. The CDR3 sequence: CASSVNSTTQRLNTEAFF. CDR3 bases: TGCGCCAGCAGCGTGAACTCAACGACACAGAGGCTGAACACTGAAGCTTTCTTT.

This clonotype was detected only once. V usage is TRBV6-5 and J usage is TRBJ2-1; 7 positions agree with TRBD1. The CDR3 consists of 13 residues. Germline values: CDR1 MNHEY, CDR2 SVGAGI. V lost 2 bases, J lost 5 bases, and 0 bases stayed unmatched. The CDR3 region is CASSYGTDNEQFF. In DNA, the CDR3 is TGTGCCAGCAGTTACGGGACAGACAATGAGCAGTTCTTC.

This clonotype was counted only a few times. The chain uses TRBV20-1 and TRBJ1-1, with no clear D. Germline values: CDR1 DFQATT, CDR2 SNEGSKA (reference sequence). Trimming pared 3 bases from V and 6 bases from J, leaving 8 bases between. The CDR3 is 11 residues long. The CDR3 here is CSASSGAEAFF. CDR3 sequence (DNA): TGCAGTGCTAGTTCTGGGGCTGAAGCTTTCTTT.

This clonotype was seen more than once but under ten times. V is TRBV7-3 and J is TRBJ1-1; the D is unclear. The CDR3 totals 15 residues. Trimming cost V 0 bases and J 3 bases, with 11 bases left between them. Germline CDR1 is SGHTA and CDR2 is FQGTGA. In DNA form, the CDR3 reads TGTGCCAGCAGCTTAACAGGCGGCACTCACACTGAAGCTTTCTTT. This translates into CASSLTGGTHTEAFF.

Worth noting for this clonotype: This may be a read error: a much more frequent sequence differs by one nucleotide. The rearrangement uses TRBV5-4 and TRBJ2-7; 11 bases agree with TRBD2. The CDR3 contains 15 residues. V was clipped by 0 bases and J by 4 bases; unmatched bases: 3. The germline CDR1 and CDR2 sequences are SGHNT and YYREEE (reference sequence). The CDR3 spells CASSLAGTSGYEQYF. Here the CDR3 DNA reads TGTGCCAGCAGCTTGGCCGGGACTAGCGGATACGAGCAGTACTTC.

This clonotype has a count of ten or more. CDR3 nucleotide sequence: TGTGCCAGCAGCCCCCCGCCCGGACAGGGCCCGAACATTCAGTACTTC. It encodes CASSPPPGQGPNIQYF. The chain has TRBV4-2 and TRBJ2-4, with 8 nucleotides matching TRBD1. CDR1 and CDR2 from the germline V gene are LGHNA and YNFKEQ. The CDR3 consists of 16 residues. J gave up 7 bases and V 4 bases, and 12 bases lay outside the gene matches.

This clonotype was picked up a small number of times. The V call is TRBV7-2, the J call TRBJ1-2; D is perhaps TRBD1 (6 bases). The CDR3 totals 17 residues. Trimming removed 1 base at V and 0 bases at J, with 15 bases between. In germline, CDR1 is SGHTA, CDR2 FQGNSA. CDR3 sequence reads: CASSLGGGRTANYGYTF. The DNA for the CDR3 is TGTGCCAGCAGCTTAGGCGGGGGCAGAACCGCTAACTATGGCTACACCTTC.

There are many counts of this clonotype. The chain joins TRBV20-1 to TRBJ2-1; no clear D gene. The CDR3 has 15 amino acids. The V and J ends lost 8 bases and 7 bases respectively, with 24 bases between them. CDR1 and CDR2 (germline): DFQATT, SNEGSKA (reference sequence). Written as DNA, the CDR3 is TGCAGTCCGAGAATGTCGCGAGGTCGGAAGAATGAGCAGTTCTTC. Translating gives CSPRMSRGRKNEQFF.

This clonotype was observed a few times. This chain connects TRBV7-3 to TRBJ2-1; TRBD2 matches 13 bases. Trimming cost V 4 bases and J 6 bases; bases outside gene matches: 3. The CDR3 is made up of 15 amino acids. CDR1 SGHTA and CDR2 FQGTGA come from the germline V gene. CDR3 residues: CASSWTSGGLNEQFF. CDR3 sequence (DNA): TGTGCCAGCAGCTGGACTAGCGGGGGTCTCAATGAGCAGTTCTTC.

Many counts were recorded for this clonotype. The junction and the germline gene differ at one end; a read error may be behind it. This rearrangement joins TRBV28 to TRBJ2-7; 8 bases align to TRBD2. CDR3 length equals 11 residues. Germline CDR1 is MDHEN and CDR2 is SYDVKM. The CDR3 reads CASSSGGGPNF. DNA for the CDR3: TGTGCCAGCAGTTCCGGGGGGGGACCAAACTTC. Combining the CDR3 with reference TRBV28 and TRBJ2-7 gives the whole variable domain DVKVTQSSRYLVKRTGEKVFLECVQDMDHENMFWYRQDPGLGLRLIYFSYDVKMKEKGDIPEGYSVSREKKERFSLILESASTNQTSMYLCASSSGGGPNFGPGTRLTVT.

About this clonotype: A much more abundant neighbour one base away suggests this may be a read error. CDR3 DNA: TGTGCCAGCAGCTTAGAGTTTGTGAACACCGGGGAGCTGTTTTTT. It encodes CASSLEFVNTGELFF. The V call is TRBV7-2, the J call TRBJ2-2; D unresolved. V shed 1 base and J shed 1 base, with 7 bases lying between them. CDR1 SGHTA and CDR2 FQGNSA come from the germline V gene. The CDR3 runs 15 residues.

This clonotype was observed many times. The chain uses TRBV5-6 and TRBJ2-7; 8 bases are shared with TRBD2. The V gene's germline CDR1 is SGHDT and CDR2 YYEEEE. Trimming took 2 bases from V and 5 from J; bases not matched to a gene: 15. The CDR3 is 17 amino acids. The DNA for the CDR3 is TGTGCCAGCAGCTTATTAGCGGGAACCTCGGGGGCTCACGAGCAGTACTTC. It specifies CASSLLAGTSGAHEQYF.

In its sample, this clonotype was seen a few times. The chain has TRBV5-1 and TRBJ1-4; 7 bases match TRBD1. There are 14 residues in the CDR3. The V gene end was trimmed by 0 bases and the J gene end by 5 bases; junction bases not matched to a gene: 1. Looked up from germline, CDR1 is SGHRS and CDR2 is YFSETQ. The CDR3 nucleotides read TGCGCCAGCAGCTTGGTGACAGGGAATGAAAAACTGTTTTTT. Its translation: CASSLVTGNEKLFF.

As DNA, the CDR3 is TGCGCCAGCATAGAGGGACAGGGGGGAGATACGCAGTATTTT. Translation gives CASIEGQGGDTQYF. The chain recombines TRBV5-1 with TRBJ2-3; 11 bases line up with TRBD1. V dropped 6 bases and J dropped 5; count of bases not matched to a gene: 5. This CDR3 is 14 amino acids long. CDR1 and CDR2 (germline): SGHRS, YFSETQ.

The table lists this clonotype with a few counts. The rearrangement joins TRBV29-1 to TRBJ2-1; no firm D call. The CDR3 runs to 13 residues. Germline CDR1 is SQVTM and CDR2 is ANQGSEA. Between the trimmed V and J ends, which lost 3 bases and 6 bases, there was a span of 12 bases. CDR3 amino acids: CSVDKQAGNEQFF. The CDR3 bases are TGCAGCGTTGATAAGCAGGCAGGCAATGAGCAGTTCTTC.

This clonotype was counted only a few times. This rearrangement joins TRBV20-1 to TRBJ2-1; the D is unclear. The CDR3 is 12 amino acids. Germline V gives CDR1 DFQATT, CDR2 SNEGSKA (reference sequence). Trimming pared 3 bases from V and 5 bases from J, leaving 8 bases between. Here the CDR3 DNA reads TGCAGTGCTAGTTACCAAAACAATGAGCAGTTCTTC. Translation: CSASYQNNEQFF.

The chain links TRBV6-2 or TRBV6-3 to TRBJ2-7; TRBD2 matches 8 bases. The V segment lost 7 bases and the J segment 3 bases; nucleotides outside the gene matches: 8. The CDR3 runs to 14 residues. Germline values: CDR1 MNHEY, CDR2 SVGEGT. The CDR3 sequence: CASTFTSGSYEQYF. For the CDR3, the DNA is TGTGCCAGCACCTTTACTAGCGGCAGCTACGAGCAGTACTTC.